These 29 T cell receptor beta chains originate from one sample sequenced in a study of blood T cell repertoires in COVID-19. Sequencing was performed with immunoSEQ multiplex PCR; in TCRdb, only in-frame clones are kept and a portion is missing. The sample includes around 240,000 clones, around four fifths of them seen just once. Sequenced sample: peripheral blood. The receptors originated from a woman of 80 years or more with acute or convalescent COVID-19.

The sample holds one count of this clone. The V call is TRBV30, the J call TRBJ2-7; 8 bases match TRBD1. The CDR3 loop spans 15 amino acids. The J segment lost 4 bases and the V segment lost 3 bases, leaving 11 bases of the junction unmatched. Germline V CDR1 and CDR2: GTSNPN, SVGIG (reference sequence). The CDR3 is CAWRPRTGRGYEQYF. The CDR3 nucleotides are TGTGCCTGGAGACCCAGGACAGGGAGAGGGTACGAGCAGTACTTC.

In this sample, this clone turned up once. The rearrangement links TRBV6-5 to TRBJ1-1, with unresolved D. Germline V gene lookup returns CDR1 MNHEY and CDR2 SVGAGI. This CDR3 is built from 14 residues. The V and J ends lost 2 bases and 7 bases respectively, with 14 bases between them. CDR3 DNA sequence: TGTGCCAGCAGTTACGGAGGTGCGGGTTTTGAAGCTTTCTTT. Translated: CASSYGGAGFEAFF.

The chain combines TRBV21-1 with TRBJ1-5; the table's TRBD1 call for D was not verified on the DNA. TRBV21-1 is a listed pseudogene. This CDR3 contains 15 residues. The CDR3 nucleotides read TGTGCCAGCGGACCCGGGACAGGTAGCAATCAGCCCCAGCATTTT. Translated: CASGPGTGSNQPQHF.

The V and J genes are TRBV5-5 and TRBJ1-2; D perhaps matches TRBD1 (5 bases). Trimming removed 1 base from V and 2 bases from J, with 6 bases in between. The CDR3 extends over 13 amino acids. Per the germline V gene, CDR1 is SGHKS and CDR2 is YYEKEE (reference sequence). The CDR3 DNA follows: TGTGCCAGCAGCTTGAACAGGAACTATGGCTACACCTTC. Protein: CASSLNRNYGYTF. Full variable domain (remainder filled in from reference TRBV5-5 and TRBJ1-2): DAGVTQSPTHLIKTRGQQVTLRCSPISGHKSVSWYQQVLGQGPQFIFQYYEKEERGRGNFPDRFSARQFPNYSSELNVNALLLGDSALYLCASSLNRNYGYTFGSGTRLTVV.

The CDR3 sequence is CASSQIWGRGHEQYF. Written as DNA, the CDR3 is TGTGCCAGCAGCCAAATATGGGGCAGGGGCCACGAGCAGTACTTC. This chain joins TRBV4-2 and TRBJ2-7, with a weak D call TRBD1 (6 bases). Trimming cost V 2 bases and J 5 bases, with 16 bases left between them. This CDR3 has 15 amino acids. Germline-derived CDR1 and CDR2 are LGHNA and YNFKEQ.

The V call is TRBV6-6, the J call TRBJ1-2, with D maybe TRBD1 (6 bases). The CDR3 is 14 residues long. The germline V gene encodes CDR1 MNHNY and CDR2 SVGAGI (reference sequence). V was pared by 5 bases and J by 8 bases, with 18 bases between. CDR3 amino acids: CASSTGTISSGYTF. The CDR3 DNA is TGTGCCAGCAGTACCGGGACAATTTCGAGCGGCTACACCTTC.

Note on this clone: At the DNA level, this CDR3 is encoded by other sequences in the same sample as well. This chain connects TRBV19 to TRBJ1-1; D remains ambiguous. The V gene's germline CDR1 is LNHDA and CDR2 SQIVND (reference sequence). CDR3 length equals 14 residues. Trimming shortened V by 3 bases and J by 0 bases, and 8 bases separated the two germline ends. The CDR3 here is CASSIGRLNTEAFF. The CDR3 DNA reads as TGTGCCAGTAGTATTGGGAGATTGAACACTGAAGCTTTCTTT.

This clone was seen just once. The chain is built from TRBV7-3 and TRBJ2-3, with a tentative D call TRBD2 (6 bases). The CDR3 totals 16 residues. The V end lost 1 base, the J end lost 0 bases, and 11 bases lay between the germline ends. The germline V gene has CDR1 SGHTA and CDR2 FQGTGA. The DNA for the CDR3 is TGTGCCAGCAGCTTAAATTACGGGGGTAGCACAGATACGCAGTATTTT. Its translation: CASSLNYGGSTDTQYF.

V gene TRBV4-3 combines with J gene TRBJ1-1; 8 bases agree with TRBD1. Germline assignment: CDR1 LGHNA and CDR2 YSLEER. This CDR3 spans 13 amino acids. V lost 1 base, J lost 7 bases, and 2 bases stayed unmatched. CDR3 amino acids: CASSQGTGFEAFF. The CDR3 DNA follows: TGCGCCAGCAGCCAAGGGACAGGGTTTGAAGCTTTCTTT.

The chain joins TRBV28 to TRBJ1-6; D is possibly TRBD1 (5 bases). Trimming took off 4 bases at V and 8 bases at J, with 15 bases between the two ends. The CDR3 is 15 amino acids. Per germline, CDR1 MDHEN and CDR2 SYDVKM. CDR3 nucleotides: TGTGCCAGCAGTTCCTCTCAGGGAACTCATTCACCCCTCCACTTT. Translated, it gives CASSSSQGTHSPLHF.

The V and J genes are TRBV9 and TRBJ2-7, with D possibly being TRBD1 (6 bases). The CDR3 is made up of 15 amino acids. V lost 1 base, J lost 1 base, and 12 bases lay in between. Germline V lookup: CDR1 SGDLS, CDR2 YYNGEE. In nucleotides, the CDR3 is TGTGCCAGCAGCGTACTGGCAGGGGCGTCCTACGAGCAGTACTTC. It specifies CASSVLAGASYEQYF. The whole variable domain, filled in from reference TRBV9 and TRBJ2-7, reads DSGVTQTPKHLITATGQRVTLRCSPRSGDLSVYWYQQSLDQGLQFLIQYYNGEERAKGNILERFSAQQFPDLHSELNLSSLELGDSALYFCASSVLAGASYEQYFGPGTRLTVT.

The V gene is TRBV7-2, the J gene TRBJ2-3; tentatively, D is TRBD1 (6 bases). The CDR3 length is 18 residues. In germline, CDR1 is SGHTA, CDR2 FQGNSA. V lost 3 bases to trimming and J lost 0 bases, with 19 bases between them. The CDR3 loop reads CASSFLSPQGSSTDTQYF. DNA of the CDR3: TGTGCCAGCAGCTTCCTTTCCCCACAGGGTTCCAGCACAGATACGCAGTATTTT.

V usage is TRBV5-1 and J usage is TRBJ2-2; D gene unclear. This CDR3 contains 15 residues. Germline V CDR1 and CDR2: SGHRS, YFSETQ. With 0 bases removed from V and 0 bases from J, the gap between germline ends came to 6 bases. CDR3 protein: CASSLVGSNTGELFF. CDR3 DNA: TGCGCCAGCAGCTTGGTCGGTTCGAACACCGGGGAGCTGTTTTTT. The whole variable domain, remainder taken from reference TRBV5-1 and TRBJ2-2, is KAGVTQTPRYLIKTRGQQVTLSCSPISGHRSVSWYQQTPGQGLQFLFEYFSETQRNKGNFPGRFSGRQFSNSRSEMNVSTLELGDSALYLCASSLVGSNTGELFFGEGSRLTVL.

The chain combines TRBV6-5 with TRBJ1-2, with D maybe TRBD1 (6 bases). The CDR3 length is 14 residues. V was cut by 8 bases and J by 7 bases, with 20 bases left in between. Germline CDR1 is MNHEY and CDR2 is SVGAGI. CDR3 nucleotide sequence: TGTGCCAGCTGGGAACGGGGGGCGCGTCCTGGCTACACCTTC. Protein: CASWERGARPGYTF.

The chain is built from TRBV28 and TRBJ2-7; TRBD2 aligns across 12 bases. V lost 1 base to trimming and J lost 0 bases; unmatched junction nucleotides: 10. Germline lookup yields CDR1 MDHEN and CDR2 SYDVKM. CDR3 length equals 19 residues. The CDR3 reads CASSLSGPGLAGPSYEQYF. The CDR3 DNA reads as TGTGCCAGCAGTTTATCGGGCCCTGGACTAGCGGGGCCCTCCTACGAGCAGTACTTC.

The V and J genes are TRBV5-1 and TRBJ1-6; D may be TRBD1 (6 bases). V was trimmed by 4 bases and J by 9 bases, leaving 17 bases between them. This CDR3 is built from 15 residues. Germline V gene lookup returns CDR1 SGHRS and CDR2 YFSETQ. The CDR3 loop is CASSADIIRGSPLHF. Written as DNA, the CDR3 is TGCGCCAGCAGCGCAGACATAATCAGGGGTTCACCCCTCCACTTT.

The rearrangement joins TRBV12-3 or TRBV12-4 to TRBJ1-2; D not certain. V was trimmed by 3 bases and J by 3 bases, leaving 8 bases between them. The CDR3 runs 13 residues. The CDR3 here is CASSFRQDYGYTF. The CDR3 DNA follows: TGTGCCAGCAGTTTTAGGCAGGACTATGGCTACACCTTC.

A single count supports this clone. This chain connects TRBV6-5 to TRBJ2-7, with D possibly matching TRBD2 (6 bases). The germline CDR1 and CDR2 sequences are MNHEY and SVGAGI. V was shortened by 2 bases and J by 0 bases, with 14 bases between the two germline ends. The CDR3 is 16 amino acids. The CDR3 region is CASSYSTAGNSYEQYF. The DNA for the CDR3 is TGTGCCAGCAGTTACAGTACGGCGGGAAACTCCTACGAGCAGTACTTC.

The rearrangement joins TRBV10-3 to TRBJ1-2; maybe TRBD1 (5 bases). This CDR3 is 15 amino acids long. The ends were cut back, 4 bases at V and 2 bases at J, with 14 bases in the middle. The germline gives CDR1 ENHRY, CDR2 SYGVKD. CDR3 loop: CAISGTDGQNYGYTF. The CDR3 nucleotides read TGTGCCATCAGTGGAACCGACGGACAAAACTATGGCTACACCTTC.

This clone was seen only once. The gene calls are TRBV19 and TRBJ1-2, with 7 positions matching TRBD1. The CDR3 totals 13 residues. The ends lost 7 bases at V and 4 bases at J; junction bases unmatched: 6. CDR1 LNHDA and CDR2 SQIVND come from the germline V gene (reference sequence). CDR3 in DNA: TGTGCCAGTAACGAGGGGACAGCCTATGGCTACACCTTC. Its protein is CASNEGTAYGYTF.

The genes are TRBV2 and TRBJ1-2, with a tentative D call TRBD1 (5 bases). CDR3 size: 13 residues. Germline CDR1 and CDR2: SNHLY and FYNNEI. V lost 5 bases and J 0 bases, leaving 7 bases between the germline ends. The CDR3 bases are TGTGCCAGCAGTCGGGACTCTAACTATGGCTACACCTTC. It translates to CASSRDSNYGYTF.

On this clone itself: Germline is not matched at one junction end, which may reflect a read error. The chain is built from TRBV4-1 and TRBJ2-3, with 14 bases aligning to TRBD2. This CDR3 has 16 residues. Per germline, CDR1 MGHRA and CDR2 YSYEKL. The CDR3 sequence: CASSQDAGTSGRGWNF. The CDR3 DNA reads as TGCGCCAGCAGCCAAGATGCCGGGACTAGCGGGAGAGGGTGGAATTTT.

The J gene is TRBJ1-2, the V gene TRBV7-2; D uncertain. Germline CDR1 reads SGHTA; CDR2 reads FQGNSA. V lost 2 bases, J lost 1 base, and 5 bases lay in between. The CDR3 consists of 13 residues. CDR3 amino acids: CASSLQINYGYTF. For the CDR3, the DNA is TGTGCCAGCAGCTTACAGATTAACTATGGCTACACCTTC.

The V and J genes are TRBV3-1 (or the pseudogene TRBV3-2) and TRBJ2-5; maybe TRBD1 (5 bases). The V and J ends lost 1 base and 4 bases respectively, with 13 bases between them. CDR1 and CDR2 (germline): LGHDT, YNNKEL (reference sequence). This CDR3 region has 15 residues. CDR3 in amino acids: CASSQGGLVIETQYF. CDR3 DNA: TGTGCCAGCAGCCAAGGGGGCCTGGTAATAGAGACCCAGTACTTC.

The chain uses TRBV7-6 and TRBJ2-7; TRBD1 matches 10 bases. The CDR3 is 15 amino acids. V trimming: 1 base; J trimming: 2 bases; junction bases outside the gene matches: 2. Per germline, CDR1 SGHVS and CDR2 FNYEAQ. The CDR3 spells CASSLGGTGAYEQYF. In DNA form, the CDR3 reads TGTGCCAGCAGCTTAGGGGGGACAGGGGCCTACGAGCAGTACTTC.

This chain joins TRBV5-1 and TRBJ1-2, with 11 bases identical to TRBD1. The J segment lost 8 bases and the V segment lost 4 bases, leaving 7 bases of the junction unmatched. Per germline, CDR1 SGHRS and CDR2 YFSETQ. This CDR3 is 14 amino acids long. The CDR3 nucleotides are TGCGCCAGCAGCCCGGACAGGGGGCAGAGAGGCTACACCTTC. This encodes CASSPDRGQRGYTF.

The chain uses TRBV7-8 and TRBJ2-5; 7 bases are a match to TRBD2. Germline V gene data show CDR1 as SGHVS and CDR2 as FQNEAQ. V lost 6 bases and J lost 3; bases outside the gene matches: 4. This CDR3 has 13 amino acids. The CDR3 DNA reads TGTGCCAGCAGTGGCGGGGGAGAAGAGACCCAGTACTTC. This translates into CASSGGGEETQYF.

The V and J genes are TRBV28 and TRBJ2-3, with D possibly matching TRBD2 (6 bases). Trimming pared 6 bases from V and 6 bases from J, leaving 22 bases between. CDR1 and CDR2 from the germline V gene are MDHEN and SYDVKM. The CDR3 is 16 amino acids. The CDR3 DNA reads as TGTGCCAGCAGGGGGGGTTCAACGGGGCCAAAGGATACGCAGTATTTT. This translates into CASRGGSTGPKDTQYF.

In nucleotides, the CDR3 is TGTGCCAGCAGCAGGCTCCGGGACAGGGGCGAGACCCAGTACTTC. This codes for CASSRLRDRGETQYF. The rearrangement uses TRBV5-4 and TRBJ2-5; 10 bases fit TRBD1. The CDR3 runs to 15 residues. Germline assignment: CDR1 SGHNT and CDR2 YYREEE (reference sequence). J gave up 5 bases and V 4 bases, and 8 bases lay outside the gene matches.